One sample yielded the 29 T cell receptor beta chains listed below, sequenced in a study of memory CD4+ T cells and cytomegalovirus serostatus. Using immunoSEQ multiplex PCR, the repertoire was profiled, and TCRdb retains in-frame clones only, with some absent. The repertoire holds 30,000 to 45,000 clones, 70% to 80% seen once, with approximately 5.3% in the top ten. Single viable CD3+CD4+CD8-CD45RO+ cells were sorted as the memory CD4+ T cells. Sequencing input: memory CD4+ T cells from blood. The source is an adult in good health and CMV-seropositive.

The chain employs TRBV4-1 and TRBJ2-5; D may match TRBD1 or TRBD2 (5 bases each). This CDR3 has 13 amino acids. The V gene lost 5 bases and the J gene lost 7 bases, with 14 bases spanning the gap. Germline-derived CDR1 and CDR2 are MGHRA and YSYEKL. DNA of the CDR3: TGCGCCAGCAGCACGGGGCCCGGCGGGACCCAGTACTTC. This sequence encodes CASSTGPGGTQYF.

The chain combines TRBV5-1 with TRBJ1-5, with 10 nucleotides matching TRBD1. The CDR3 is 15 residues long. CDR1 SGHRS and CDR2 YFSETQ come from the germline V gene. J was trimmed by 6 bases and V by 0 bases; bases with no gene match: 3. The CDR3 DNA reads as TGCGCCAGCAGCTTGGATGGGACAGGGGTTCAGCCCCAGCATTTT. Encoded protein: CASSLDGTGVQPQHF.

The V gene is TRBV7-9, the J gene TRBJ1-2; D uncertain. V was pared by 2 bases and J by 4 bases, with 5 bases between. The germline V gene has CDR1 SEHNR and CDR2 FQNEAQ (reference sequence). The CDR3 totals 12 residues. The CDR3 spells CASSLNSYGYTF. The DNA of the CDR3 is TGTGCCAGCAGCTTAAACAGCTATGGCTACACCTTC. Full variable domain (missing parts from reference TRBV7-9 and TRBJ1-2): DTGVSQNPRHKITKRGQNVTFRCDPISEHNRLYWYRQTLGQGPEFLTYFQNEAQLEKSRLLSDRFSAERPKGSFSTLEIQRTEQGDSAMYLCASSLNSYGYTFGSGTRLTVV.

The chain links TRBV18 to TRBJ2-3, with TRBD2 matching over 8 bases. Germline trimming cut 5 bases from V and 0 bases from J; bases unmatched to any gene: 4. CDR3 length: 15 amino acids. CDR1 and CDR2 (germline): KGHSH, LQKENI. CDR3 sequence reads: CASSVAGPSTDTQYF. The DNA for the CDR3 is TGTGCCAGCTCAGTAGCGGGGCCCAGCACAGATACGCAGTATTTT.

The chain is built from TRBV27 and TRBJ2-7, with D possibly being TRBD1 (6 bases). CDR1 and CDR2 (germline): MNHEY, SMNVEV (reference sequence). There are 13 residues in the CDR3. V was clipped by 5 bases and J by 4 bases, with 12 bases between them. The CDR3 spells CASSPYQGYEQYF. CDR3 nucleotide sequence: TGTGCCAGCAGTCCTTACCAGGGGTACGAGCAGTACTTC.

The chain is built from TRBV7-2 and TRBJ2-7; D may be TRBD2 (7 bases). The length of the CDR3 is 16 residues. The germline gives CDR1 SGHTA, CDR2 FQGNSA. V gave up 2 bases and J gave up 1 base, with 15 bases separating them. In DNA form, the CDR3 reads TGTGCCAGCAGCTTACAGCAAGGGGGGGGATCCTACGAGCAGTACTTC. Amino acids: CASSLQQGGGSYEQYF.

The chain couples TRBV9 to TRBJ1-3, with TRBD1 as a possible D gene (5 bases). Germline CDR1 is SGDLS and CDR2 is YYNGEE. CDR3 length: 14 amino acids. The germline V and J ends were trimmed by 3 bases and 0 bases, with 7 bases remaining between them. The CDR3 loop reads CASSAGTSGNTIYF. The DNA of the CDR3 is TGTGCCAGCAGCGCCGGGACCTCTGGAAACACCATATATTTT.

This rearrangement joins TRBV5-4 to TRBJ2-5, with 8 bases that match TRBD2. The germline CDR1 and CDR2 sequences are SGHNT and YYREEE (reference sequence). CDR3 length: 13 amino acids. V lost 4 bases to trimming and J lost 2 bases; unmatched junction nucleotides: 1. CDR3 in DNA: TGTGCCAGCAGCGCGGGGGGACAAGAGACCCAGTACTTC. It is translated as CASSAGGQETQYF.

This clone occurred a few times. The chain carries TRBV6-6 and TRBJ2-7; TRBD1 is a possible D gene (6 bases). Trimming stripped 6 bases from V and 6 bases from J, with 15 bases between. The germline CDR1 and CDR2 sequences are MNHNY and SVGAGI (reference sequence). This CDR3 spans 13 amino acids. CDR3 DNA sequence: TGTGCCAGCAGCGCTCAGGGGATCGGCGAGCAGTACTTC. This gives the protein CASSAQGIGEQYF.

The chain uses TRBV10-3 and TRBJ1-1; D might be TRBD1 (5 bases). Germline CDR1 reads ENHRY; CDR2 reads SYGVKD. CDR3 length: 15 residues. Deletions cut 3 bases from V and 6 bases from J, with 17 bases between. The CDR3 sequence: CAISESGIVSAEAFF. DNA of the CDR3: TGTGCCATCAGTGAATCAGGGATTGTTTCCGCTGAAGCTTTCTTT.

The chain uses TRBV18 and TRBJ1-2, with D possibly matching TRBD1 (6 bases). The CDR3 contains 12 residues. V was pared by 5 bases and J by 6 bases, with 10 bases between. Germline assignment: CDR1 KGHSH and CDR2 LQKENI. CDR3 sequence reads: CASSIYRDGYTF. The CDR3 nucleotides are TGTGCCAGCTCAATCTACAGGGATGGCTACACCTTC.

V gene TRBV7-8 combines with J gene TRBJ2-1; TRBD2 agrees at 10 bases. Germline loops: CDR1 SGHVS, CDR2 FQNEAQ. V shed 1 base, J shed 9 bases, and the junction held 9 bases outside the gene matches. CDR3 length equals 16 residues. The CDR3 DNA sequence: TGTGCCAGCAGCTTAGTGGCTAGCGGGGGTTATAGTGAGCAGTTCTTC. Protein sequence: CASSLVASGGYSEQFF.

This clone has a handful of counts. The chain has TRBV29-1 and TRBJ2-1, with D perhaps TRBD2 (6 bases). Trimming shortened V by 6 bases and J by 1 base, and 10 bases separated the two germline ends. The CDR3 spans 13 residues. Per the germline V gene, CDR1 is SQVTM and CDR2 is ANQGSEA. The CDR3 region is CSVASVSYNEQFF. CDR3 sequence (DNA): TGCAGCGTCGCTAGCGTATCCTACAATGAGCAGTTCTTC.

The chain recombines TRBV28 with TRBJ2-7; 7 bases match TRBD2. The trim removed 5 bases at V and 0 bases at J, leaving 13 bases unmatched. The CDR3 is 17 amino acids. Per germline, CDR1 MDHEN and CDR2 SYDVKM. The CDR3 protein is CASSPSRDYETSYEQYF. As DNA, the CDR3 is TGTGCCAGCAGTCCCAGCCGGGACTACGAAACCTCCTACGAGCAGTACTTC.

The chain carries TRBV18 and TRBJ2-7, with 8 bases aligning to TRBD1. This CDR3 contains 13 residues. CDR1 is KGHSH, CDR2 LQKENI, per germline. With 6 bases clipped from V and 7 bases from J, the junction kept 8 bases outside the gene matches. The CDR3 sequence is CASSTGTGVEQYF. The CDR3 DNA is TGTGCCAGCTCCACCGGGACAGGAGTTGAGCAGTACTTC.

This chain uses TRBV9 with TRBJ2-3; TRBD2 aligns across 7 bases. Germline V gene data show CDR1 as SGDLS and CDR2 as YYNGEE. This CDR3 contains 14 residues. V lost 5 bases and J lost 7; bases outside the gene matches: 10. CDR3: CASSPWGGSHTQYF. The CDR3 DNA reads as TGTGCCAGCAGTCCTTGGGGCGGGAGTCATACGCAGTATTTT. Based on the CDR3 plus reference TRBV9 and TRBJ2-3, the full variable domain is DSGVTQTPKHLITATGQRVTLRCSPRSGDLSVYWYQQSLDQGLQFLIQYYNGEERAKGNILERFSAQQFPDLHSELNLSSLELGDSALYFCASSPWGGSHTQYFGPGTRLTVL.

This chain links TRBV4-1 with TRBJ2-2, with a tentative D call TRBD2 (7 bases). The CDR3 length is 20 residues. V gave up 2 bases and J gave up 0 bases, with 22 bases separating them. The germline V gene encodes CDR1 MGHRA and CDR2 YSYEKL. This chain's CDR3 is CASSQPLTSRGGTNTGELFF. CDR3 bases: TGCGCCAGCAGCCAACCCTTAACCTCTCGCGGGGGCACGAACACCGGGGAGCTGTTTTTT.

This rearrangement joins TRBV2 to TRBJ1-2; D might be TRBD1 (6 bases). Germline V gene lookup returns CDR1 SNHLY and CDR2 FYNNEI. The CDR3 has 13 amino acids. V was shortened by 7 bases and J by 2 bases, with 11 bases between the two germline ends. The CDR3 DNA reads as TGTGCCAGCAAGGGGGGGGTAAACTATGGCTACACCTTC. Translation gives CASKGGVNYGYTF.

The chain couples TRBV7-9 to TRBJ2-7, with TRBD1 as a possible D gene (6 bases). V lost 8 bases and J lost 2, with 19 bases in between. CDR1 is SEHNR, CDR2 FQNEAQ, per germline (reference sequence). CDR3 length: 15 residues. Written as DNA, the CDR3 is TGTGCCAGCGGGGGCTGGGACGGGTCTACCTACGAGCAGTACTTC. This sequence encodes CASGGWDGSTYEQYF.

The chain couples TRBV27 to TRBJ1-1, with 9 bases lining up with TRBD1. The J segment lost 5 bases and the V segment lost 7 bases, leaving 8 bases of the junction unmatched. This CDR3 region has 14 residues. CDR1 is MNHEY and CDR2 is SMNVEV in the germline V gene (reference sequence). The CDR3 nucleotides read TGTGCCAGCAACGAACAGGGGGCAGGGACTGAAGCTTTCTTT. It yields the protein CASNEQGAGTEAFF.

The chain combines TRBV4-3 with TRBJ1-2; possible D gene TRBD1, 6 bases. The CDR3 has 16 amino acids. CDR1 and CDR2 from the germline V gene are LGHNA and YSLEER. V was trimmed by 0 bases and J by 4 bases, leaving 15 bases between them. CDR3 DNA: TGCGCCAGCAGCCAAGAATCGGGGGCCACACCCTATGGCTACACCTTC. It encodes CASSQESGATPYGYTF.

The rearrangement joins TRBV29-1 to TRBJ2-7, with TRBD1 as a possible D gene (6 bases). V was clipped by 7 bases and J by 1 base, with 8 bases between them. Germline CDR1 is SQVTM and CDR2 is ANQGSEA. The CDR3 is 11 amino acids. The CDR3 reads CSGGHSYEQYF. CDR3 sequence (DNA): TGCAGCGGGGGACATTCCTACGAGCAGTACTTC.

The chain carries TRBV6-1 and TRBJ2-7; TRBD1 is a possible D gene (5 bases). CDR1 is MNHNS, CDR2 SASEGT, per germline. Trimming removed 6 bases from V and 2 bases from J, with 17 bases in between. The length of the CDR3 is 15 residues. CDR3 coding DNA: TGTGCCAGCAGAATAAAGACAGAGGCGGCCTACGAGCAGTACTTC. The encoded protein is CASRIKTEAAYEQYF.

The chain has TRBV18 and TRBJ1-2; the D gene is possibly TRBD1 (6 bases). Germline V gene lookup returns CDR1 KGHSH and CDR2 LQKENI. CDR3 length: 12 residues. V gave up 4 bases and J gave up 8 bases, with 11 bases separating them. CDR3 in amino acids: CASSQGVKGYTF. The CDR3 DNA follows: TGTGCCAGCTCACAGGGGGTAAAAGGCTACACCTTC.

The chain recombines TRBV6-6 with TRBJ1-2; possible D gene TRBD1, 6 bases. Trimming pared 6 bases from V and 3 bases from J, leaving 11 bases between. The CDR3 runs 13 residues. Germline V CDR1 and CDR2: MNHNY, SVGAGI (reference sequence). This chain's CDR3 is CASREQGDYGYTF. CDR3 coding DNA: TGTGCCAGCAGGGAACAGGGAGACTATGGCTACACCTTC.

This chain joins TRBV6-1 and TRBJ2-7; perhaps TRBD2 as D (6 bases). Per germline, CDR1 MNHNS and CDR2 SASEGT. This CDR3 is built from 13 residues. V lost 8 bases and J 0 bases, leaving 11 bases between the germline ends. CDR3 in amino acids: CASAGGISYEQYF. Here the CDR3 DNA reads TGTGCCAGCGCGGGCGGGATCTCCTACGAGCAGTACTTC.

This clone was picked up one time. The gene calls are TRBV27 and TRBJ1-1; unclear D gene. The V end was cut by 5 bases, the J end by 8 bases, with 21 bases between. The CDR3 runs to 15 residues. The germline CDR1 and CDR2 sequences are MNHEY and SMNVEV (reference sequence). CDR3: CASSPNRGGSVEAFF. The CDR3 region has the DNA TGTGCCAGCAGTCCAAACCGAGGTGGGTCTGTCGAAGCTTTCTTT.

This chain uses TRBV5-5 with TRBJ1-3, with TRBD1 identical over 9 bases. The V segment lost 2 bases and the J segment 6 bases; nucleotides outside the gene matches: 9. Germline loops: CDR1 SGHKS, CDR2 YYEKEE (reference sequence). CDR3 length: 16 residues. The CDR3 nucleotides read TGTGCCAGCAGCTTAGGTCCGGGACAGGGTGCAAACACCATATATTTT. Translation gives CASSLGPGQGANTIYF. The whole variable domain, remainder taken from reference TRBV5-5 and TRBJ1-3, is DAGVTQSPTHLIKTRGQQVTLRCSPISGHKSVSWYQQVLGQGPQFIFQYYEKEERGRGNFPDRFSARQFPNYSSELNVNALLLGDSALYLCASSLGPGQGANTIYFGEGSWLTVV.

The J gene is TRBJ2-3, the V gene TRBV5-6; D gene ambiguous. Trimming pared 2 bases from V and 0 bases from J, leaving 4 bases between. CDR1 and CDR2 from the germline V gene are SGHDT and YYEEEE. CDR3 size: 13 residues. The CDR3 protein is CASSFWSTDTQYF. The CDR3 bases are TGTGCCAGCAGCTTTTGGAGCACAGATACGCAGTATTTT.